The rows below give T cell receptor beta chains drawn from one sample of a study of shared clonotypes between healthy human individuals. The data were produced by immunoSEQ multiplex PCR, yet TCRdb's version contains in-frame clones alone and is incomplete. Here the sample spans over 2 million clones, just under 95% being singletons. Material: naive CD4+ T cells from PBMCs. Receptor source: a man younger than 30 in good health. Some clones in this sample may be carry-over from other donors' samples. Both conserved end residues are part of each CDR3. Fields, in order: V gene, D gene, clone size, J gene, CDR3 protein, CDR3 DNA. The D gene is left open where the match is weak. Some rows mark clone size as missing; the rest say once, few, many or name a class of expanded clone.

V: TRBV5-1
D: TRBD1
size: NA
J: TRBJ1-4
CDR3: CASSSTPGQANEKLFF
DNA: TGCGCCAGCAGCTCGACGCCGGGACAGGCTAATGAAAAACTGTTTTTT

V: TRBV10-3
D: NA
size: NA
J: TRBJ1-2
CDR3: CAISDGSYGYTF
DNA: TGTGCCATCAGTGATGGTTCCTATGGCTACACCTTC

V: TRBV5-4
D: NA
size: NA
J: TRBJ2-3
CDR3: CASSLAQFTDTQYF
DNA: TGTGCCAGCAGCTTGGCCCAGTTCACAGATACGCAGTATTTT

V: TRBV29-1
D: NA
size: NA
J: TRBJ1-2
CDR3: CSVEGLGVSRGYTF
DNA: TGCAGCGTGGAGGGACTGGGGGTGTCTCGGGGCTACACCTTC

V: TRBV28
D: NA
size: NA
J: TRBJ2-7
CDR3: CASRSQVNYEQYF
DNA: TGTGCCAGCAGGTCCCAAGTAAACTACGAGCAGTACTTC

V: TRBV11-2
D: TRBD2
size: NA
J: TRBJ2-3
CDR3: CASSRLAGGPSTDTQYF
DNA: TGTGCCAGCAGCCGACTAGCGGGAGGGCCCAGCACAGATACGCAGTATTTT

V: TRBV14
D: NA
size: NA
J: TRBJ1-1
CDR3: CASSQIGGAYTEAFF
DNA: TGTGCCAGCAGCCAAATTGGTGGGGCCTACACTGAAGCTTTCTTT

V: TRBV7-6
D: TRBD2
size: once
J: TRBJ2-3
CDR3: CASSLMTSGASDTQYF
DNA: TGTGCCAGCAGCTTAATGACTAGCGGAGCCTCAGATACGCAGTATTTT

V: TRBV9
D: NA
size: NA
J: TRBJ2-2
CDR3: CASSVIPNTGELFF
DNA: TGTGCCAGCAGCGTAATTCCGAACACCGGGGAGCTGTTTTTT

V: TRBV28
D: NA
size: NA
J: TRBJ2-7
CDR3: CASSHQTGGLHEQYF
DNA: TGTGCCAGCAGCCATCAAACAGGGGGACTACACGAGCAGTACTTC

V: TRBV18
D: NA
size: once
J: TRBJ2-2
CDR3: CASSPGGFTTGELFF
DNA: TGTGCCAGCTCACCAGGGGGGTTTACCACCGGGGAGCTGTTTTTT

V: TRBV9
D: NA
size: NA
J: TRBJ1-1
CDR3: CASSAAVNTEAFF
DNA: TGTGCCAGCAGCGCTGCGGTGAACACTGAAGCTTTCTTT

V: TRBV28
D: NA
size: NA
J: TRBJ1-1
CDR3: CASSPNRLGNTEAFF
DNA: TGTGCCAGCAGTCCCAATCGACTGGGGAACACTGAAGCTTTCTTT

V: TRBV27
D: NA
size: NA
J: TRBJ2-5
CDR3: CASRIRETQYF
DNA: TGTGCCAGCAGAATAAGGGAGACCCAGTACTTC

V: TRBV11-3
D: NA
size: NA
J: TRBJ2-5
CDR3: CASSFSFQETQYF
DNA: TGTGCCAGCAGCTTCAGCTTCCAAGAGACCCAGTACTTC

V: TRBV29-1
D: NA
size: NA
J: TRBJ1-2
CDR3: CSVATGLYGYTF
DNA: TGCAGCGTCGCTACAGGGCTCTATGGCTACACCTTC

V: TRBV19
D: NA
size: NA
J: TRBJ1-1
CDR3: CASTEDGSMNTEAFF
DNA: TGTGCCAGTACCGAGGACGGCTCTATGAACACTGAAGCTTTCTTT

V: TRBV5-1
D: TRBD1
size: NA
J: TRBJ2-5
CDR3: CASSLDRGARETQYF
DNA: TGCGCCAGCAGCTTGGACAGGGGCGCACGAGAGACCCAGTACTTC

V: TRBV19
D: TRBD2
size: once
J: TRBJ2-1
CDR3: CASSFVTLAGGLDNEQFF
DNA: TGTGCCAGTAGTTTCGTGACTCTAGCGGGAGGGCTAGACAATGAGCAGTTCTTC

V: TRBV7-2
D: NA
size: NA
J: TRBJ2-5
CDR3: CASSLAKEETQYF
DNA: TGTGCCAGCAGCTTAGCCAAGGAAGAGACCCAGTACTTC